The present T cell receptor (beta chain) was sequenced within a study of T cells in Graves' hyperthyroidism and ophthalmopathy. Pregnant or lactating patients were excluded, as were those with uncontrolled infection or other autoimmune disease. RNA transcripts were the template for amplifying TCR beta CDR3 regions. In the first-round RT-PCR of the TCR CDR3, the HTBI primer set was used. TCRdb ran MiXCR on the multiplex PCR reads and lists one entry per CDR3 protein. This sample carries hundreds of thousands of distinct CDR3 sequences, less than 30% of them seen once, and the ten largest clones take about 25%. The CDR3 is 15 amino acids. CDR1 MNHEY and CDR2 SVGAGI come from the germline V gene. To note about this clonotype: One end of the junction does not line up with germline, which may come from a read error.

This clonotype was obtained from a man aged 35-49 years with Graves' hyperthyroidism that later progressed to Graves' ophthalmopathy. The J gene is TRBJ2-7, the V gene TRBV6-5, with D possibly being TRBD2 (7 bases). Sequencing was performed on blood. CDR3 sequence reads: CASGYRWGGPYEQYF. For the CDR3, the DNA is TGTGCCAGCGGTTATCGCTGGGGGGGGCCCTACGAGCAGTACTTC.